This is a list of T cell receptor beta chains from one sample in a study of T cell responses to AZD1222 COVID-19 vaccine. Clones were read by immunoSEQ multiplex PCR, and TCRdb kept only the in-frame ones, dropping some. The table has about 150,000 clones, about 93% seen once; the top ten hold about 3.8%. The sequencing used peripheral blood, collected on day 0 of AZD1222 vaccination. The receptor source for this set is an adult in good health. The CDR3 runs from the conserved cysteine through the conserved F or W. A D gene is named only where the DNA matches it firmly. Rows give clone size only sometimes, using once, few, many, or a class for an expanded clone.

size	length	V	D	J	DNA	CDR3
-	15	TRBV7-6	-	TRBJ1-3	TGTGCCAGCAGCCACCAACAGGGTATGGAAAACACCATATATTTT	CASSHQQGMENTIYF
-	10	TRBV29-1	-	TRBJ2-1	TGCAGCGTAGGAGGTTTTGAGCAGTTCTTC	CSVGGFEQFF
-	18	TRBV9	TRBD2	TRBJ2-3	TGTGCCAGCAGCCGTACCCTTAGCGGGAGGGGTAGCACAGATACGCAGTATTTT	CASSRTLSGRGSTDTQYF
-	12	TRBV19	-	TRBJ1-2	TGTGCCAGTAAACGGGGGGACTATGGCTACACCTTC	CASKRGDYGYTF
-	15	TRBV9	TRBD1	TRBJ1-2	TGTGCCAGCAGCCTTGGGACAGGGGAAGGCTATGGCTACACCTTC	CASSLGTGEGYGYTF
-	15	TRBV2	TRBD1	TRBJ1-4	TGTGCCAGCAGTGAAGGACAGGGCCTAAATGAAAAACTGTTTTTT	CASSEGQGLNEKLFF
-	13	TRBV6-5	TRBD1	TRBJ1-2	TGTGCCAGCAGTAGGGGGACAGGGAATGGCTACACCTTC	CASSRGTGNGYTF
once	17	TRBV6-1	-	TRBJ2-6	TGTGCCAGCAGTGGGACGGGACAAATCTCTGGGGCCAACGTCCTGACTTTC	CASSGTGQISGANVLTF
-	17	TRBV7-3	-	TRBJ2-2	TGTGCCAGCAGACGAGAGGTGGCGGGAATGGCCACCGGGGAGCTGTTTTTT	CASRREVAGMATGELFF
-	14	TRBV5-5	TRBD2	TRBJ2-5	TGTGCCAGCAGCTCGCTGACGGGACTACCGTTAGGGTACTTC	CASSSLTGLPLGYF
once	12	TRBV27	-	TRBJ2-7	TGTGCCAGCAAAACGGGAGCCTACGAGCAGTACTTC	CASKTGAYEQYF
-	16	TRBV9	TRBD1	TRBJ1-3	TGTGCCAGCAGCGTAGCCAGGGGGCGAACTGGAAACACCATATATTTT	CASSVARGRTGNTIYF
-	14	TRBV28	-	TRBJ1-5	TGTGCCAGCAGTTGGGGGAATGGCAATCAGCCCCAGCATTTT	CASSWGNGNQPQHF
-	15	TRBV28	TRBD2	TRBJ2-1	TGTGCCAGCAGGCGGGGACTAGCGGAGAACAATGAGCAGTTCTTC	CASRRGLAENNEQFF